These 18 T cell receptor beta chains were sequenced from one sample in a study of blood T cell repertoires in COVID-19. Here immunoSEQ multiplex PCR was the method, and the copy in TCRdb shows in-frame clones only, minus some. Among over 200,000 clones listed, 70% to 90% were seen once. Sequenced sample: peripheral blood. These TCRs come from a woman under 30 who had recovered from COVID-19.

The chain carries TRBV19 and TRBJ2-6; 7 nucleotides agree with TRBD2. CDR1 is LNHDA and CDR2 is SQIVND in the germline V gene (reference sequence). This CDR3 comprises 15 residues. With 2 bases clipped from V and 9 bases from J, the junction kept 7 bases outside the gene matches. The CDR3 region is CASSIWLAERNVLTF. In DNA form, the CDR3 reads TGTGCCAGTAGTATATGGCTAGCGGAACGCAACGTCCTGACTTTC.

CDR3 DNA: TGCGCCAGCAGTCTCCACCCCGCCCAGAAGATCAACACAGATACGCAGTATTTT. Translated: CASSLHPAQKINTDTQYF. The V call is TRBV23-1, the J call TRBJ2-3; D is unresolved. TRBV23-1 is noted as an ORF with a role that remains uncertain. V lost 4 bases and J 2 bases, leaving 22 bases between the germline ends. The CDR3 sequence is 18 residues long.

The chain couples TRBV21-1 to TRBJ1-2; TRBD1 is the table's D call, not checked against the DNA. TRBV21-1 is marked as a pseudogene. The CDR3 runs 15 residues. CDR3 DNA: TGTGCCAGCAGCTCCCGGGACATAGGGGACTATGGCTACACCTTC. It specifies CASSSRDIGDYGYTF.

V is TRBV13 and J is TRBJ1-1; TRBD1 is a possible D gene (5 bases). The V end lost 2 bases, the J end lost 0 bases, and 13 bases lay between the germline ends. Germline V CDR1 and CDR2: PRHDT, FYEKMQ (reference sequence). This CDR3 has 16 amino acids. CDR3 DNA sequence: TGTGCCAGCAGCTTAAAAGGTCGGGGGGTGAACACTGAAGCTTTCTTT. Translation gives CASSLKGRGVNTEAFF. Filled out from reference TRBV13 and TRBJ1-1, the complete variable domain reads AAGVIQSPRHLIKEKRETATLKCYPIPRHDTVYWYQQGPGQDPQFLISFYEKMQSDKGSIPDRFSAQQFSDYHSELNMSSLELGDSALYFCASSLKGRGVNTEAFFGQGTRLTVV.

The chain uses TRBV19 and TRBJ1-4, with 7 bases matching TRBD1. The CDR3 is 15 residues long. Germline assignment: CDR1 LNHDA and CDR2 SQIVND (reference sequence). V trimming: 4 bases; J trimming: 5 bases; junction bases outside the gene matches: 7. CDR3 sequence (DNA): TGTGCCAGTAGTAAAGGGGGCAGGCCGAATGAAAAACTGTTTTTT. The encoded protein is CASSKGGRPNEKLFF.

This sequence joins TRBV7-9 and TRBJ1-4, with TRBD1 matching over 7 bases. Germline loops: CDR1 SEHNR, CDR2 FQNEAQ (reference sequence). This CDR3 contains 15 residues. Germline trimming cut 4 bases from V and 7 bases from J; bases unmatched to any gene: 9. Written as DNA, the CDR3 is TGTGCCAGCAGCTCAGACAGGGAAGTAGGTGAAAAACTGTTTTTT. Protein: CASSSDREVGEKLFF.

The chain recombines TRBV6-5 with TRBJ2-3; D gene ambiguous. The CDR3 contains 15 residues. CDR1 is MNHEY, CDR2 SVGAGI, per germline. With 3 bases removed from V and 0 bases from J, the gap between germline ends came to 10 bases. DNA of the CDR3: TGTGCCAGCAGTTATCGTGGCGGTAGCACAGATACGCAGTATTTT. Translated: CASSYRGGSTDTQYF.

V is TRBV30 and J is TRBJ1-2; the D is unclear. Germline V gives CDR1 GTSNPN, CDR2 SVGIG (reference sequence). V was shortened by 1 base and J by 4 bases, with 7 bases between the two germline ends. The CDR3 runs to 12 residues. DNA of the CDR3: TGTGCCTGGAGTGCCAGGTCCTATGGCTACACCTTC. The encoded protein is CAWSARSYGYTF.

The chain links TRBV19 to TRBJ2-3, with D possibly matching TRBD2 (6 bases). Germline values: CDR1 LNHDA, CDR2 SQIVND (reference sequence). Trimming left V 8 bases short and J 2 bases short, with 17 bases between. The CDR3 totals 15 residues. This CDR3 reads CASGGSGWLTDTQYF. The CDR3 DNA sequence: TGTGCCAGTGGGGGGTCGGGGTGGCTCACAGATACGCAGTATTTT.

The V call is TRBV18, the J call TRBJ2-1; 8 bases line up with TRBD2. The trim removed 1 base at V and 1 base at J, leaving 6 bases unmatched. The CDR3 has 17 residues. Per germline, CDR1 KGHSH and CDR2 LQKENI. CDR3 sequence reads: CASSPLRLATSYNEQFF. The CDR3 nucleotides read TGTGCCAGCTCACCACTGAGACTAGCGACTTCCTACAATGAGCAGTTCTTC.

The V and J genes are TRBV7-9 and TRBJ1-6; D possibly corresponds to TRBD1 (6 bases). In germline, CDR1 is SEHNR, CDR2 FQNEAQ (reference sequence). The CDR3 runs to 14 residues. V was clipped by 3 bases and J by 5 bases, with 8 bases between them. The CDR3 protein is CASSFNRDNSPLHF. As DNA, the CDR3 is TGTGCCAGCAGCTTTAACAGGGATAATTCACCCCTCCACTTT. The full variable domain, with the rest looked up from reference TRBV7-9 and TRBJ1-6, is DTGVSQNPRHKITKRGQNVTFRCDPISEHNRLYWYRQTLGQGPEFLTYFQNEAQLEKSRLLSDRFSAERPKGSFSTLEIQRTEQGDSAMYLCASSFNRDNSPLHFGNGTRLTVT.

The CDR3 DNA reads as TGTGCCAGCAGCCCAGGGGTTAATCAGCCCCAGCATTTT. Its protein is CASSPGVNQPQHF. The rearrangement uses TRBV13 and TRBJ1-5, with TRBD1 as a possible D gene (6 bases). The CDR3 consists of 13 residues. Germline V gene sequence: CDR1 PRHDT, CDR2 FYEKMQ (reference sequence). V gave up 5 bases and J gave up 4 bases, with 9 bases separating them. Together with reference TRBV13 and TRBJ1-5, the CDR3 gives the full variable domain: AAGVIQSPRHLIKEKRETATLKCYPIPRHDTVYWYQQGPGQDPQFLISFYEKMQSDKGSIPDRFSAQQFSDYHSELNMSSLELGDSALYFCASSPGVNQPQHFGDGTRLSIL.

The V and J genes are TRBV18 and TRBJ1-5; 8 bases are a match to TRBD1. The CDR3 totals 15 residues. Trimming at V came to 4 bases and at J to 6 bases, leaving 8 bases not matched to a gene. CDR1 and CDR2 (germline): KGHSH, LQKENI. CDR3 sequence (DNA): TGTGCCAGCTCACGTGGACAGGGCCTCGGTCAGCCCCAGCATTTT. This encodes CASSRGQGLGQPQHF.

This sequence joins TRBV6-1 and TRBJ1-3, with D unclear. Trimming cost V 3 bases and J 0 bases, with 9 bases left between them. The CDR3 is 15 residues long. Germline CDR1 is MNHNS and CDR2 is SASEGT. CDR3 nucleotides: TGTGCCAGCAGTGAGATACTTGCCTCTGGAAACACCATATATTTT. It is translated as CASSEILASGNTIYF.

CDR3 sequence reads: CASSGATEAFF. The CDR3 DNA sequence: TGTGCCAGCTCAGGGGCTACTGAAGCTTTCTTT. The chain couples TRBV18 to TRBJ1-1, with a possible D match to TRBD1 (5 bases). V lost 5 bases and J 5 bases, leaving 6 bases between the germline ends. The CDR3 consists of 11 residues. Per the germline V gene, CDR1 is KGHSH and CDR2 is LQKENI.

V gene TRBV4-1 combines with J gene TRBJ2-1; D is ambiguous. The CDR3 has 15 residues. Germline assignment: CDR1 MGHRA and CDR2 YSYEKL. V was clipped by 1 base and J by 0 bases, with 7 bases between them. The DNA of the CDR3 is TGCGCCAGCAGCCAAGGAGAAAGCTCCTACAATGAGCAGTTCTTC. Protein product: CASSQGESSYNEQFF.

The gene calls are TRBV4-2 and TRBJ2-3, with 7 positions matching TRBD1. Germline assignment: CDR1 LGHNA and CDR2 YNFKEQ. This CDR3 region has 15 residues. The trim removed 5 bases at V and 1 base at J, leaving 6 bases unmatched. The CDR3 DNA reads TGTGCCAGCAGCGTTCGGGACAGCGGCACAGATACGCAGTATTTT. This codes for CASSVRDSGTDTQYF.

There are a few counts of this clone. This rearrangement joins TRBV15 to TRBJ2-7, with unresolved D. V dropped 0 bases and J dropped 2 bases, with 8 bases sitting between them. CDR3 length: 14 residues. CDR1 and CDR2 from the germline V gene are LNHNV and YYDKDF (reference sequence). Here the CDR3 reads CATSREGRTYEQYF. The CDR3 bases are TGTGCCACCAGCAGAGAGGGCCGAACCTACGAGCAGTACTTC. The complete variable domain, with remaining parts taken from reference TRBV15 and TRBJ2-7, reads DAMVIQNPRYQVTQFGKPVTLSCSQTLNHNVMYWYQQKSSQAPKLLFHYYDKDFNNEADTPDNFQSRRPNTSFCFLDIRSPGLGDTAMYLCATSREGRTYEQYFGPGTRLTVT.